The entry that follows covers one T cell receptor beta chain sequence. Its antigen is currently unknown. These data come from a study of cytomegalovirus exposure and HLA in healthy donors. Study in general: In an early release, HLA-typed donors contributed 80 million to 95 million unique TCR sequences. Study-level points and caveats: V- and J-gene trimming of TCR beta was linked (in a later analysis) to a missense DCLRE1C variant. Three of the chains that were CMV-associated were confirmed in vitro to be specific for CMV antigens. TRBV6-2, TRBV6-3 and some other V segments were excluded as indistinguishable.

Per germline, CDR1 SNHLY and CDR2 FYNNEI. With V trimmed by 6 bases and J by 9 bases, 11 bases remained unmatched. The CDR3 totals 15 residues. PCR employed 60 Vbeta and 13 Jbeta primers. Repertoires were generated with immunoSEQ multiplex PCR, while TCRdb's copy carries only in-frame clones and drops some. The table for this sample gives 150,000 to 250,000 clones. The V gene is TRBV2, the J gene TRBJ2-4, with 10 positions matching TRBD2. The specimen sequenced was PBMCs. This TCR came from a boy younger than 18 in good health and CMV-seronegative. The CDR3 reads CASSERGGGGSIQYF. CDR3 DNA: TGTGCCAGCAGCGAGCGGGGGGGCGGCGGGAGCATTCAGTACTTC.